The present TCR beta chain was sequenced within a study of control samples from healthy donors and cancer patients. Some clones are missing from TCRdb's copy, which holds only in-frame ones; the method was immunoSEQ multiplex PCR. The sample has roughly 30,000 clones, 70% to 85% seen once. The sequencing input was PBMCs. This receptor was obtained from a man in his 60s with head and neck cancer.

CDR3 DNA sequence: TGTGCCACCAGTGATTGGGGATACGAGCAGTACTTC. Translated, it gives CATSDWGYEQYF. The gene calls are TRBV24-1 and TRBJ2-7; D call uncertain. CDR3 length: 12 amino acids. V was cut by 2 bases and J by 4 bases, with 5 bases left in between. The germline gives CDR1 KGHDR, CDR2 SFDVKD.